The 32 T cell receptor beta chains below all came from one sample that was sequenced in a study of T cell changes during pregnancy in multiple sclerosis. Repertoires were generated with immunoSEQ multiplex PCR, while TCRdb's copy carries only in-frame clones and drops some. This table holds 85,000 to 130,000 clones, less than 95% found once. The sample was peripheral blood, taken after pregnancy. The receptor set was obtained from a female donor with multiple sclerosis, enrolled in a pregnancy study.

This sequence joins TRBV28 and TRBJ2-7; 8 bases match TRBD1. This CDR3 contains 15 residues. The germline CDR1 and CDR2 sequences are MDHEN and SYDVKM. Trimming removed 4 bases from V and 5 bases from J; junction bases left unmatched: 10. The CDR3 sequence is CASSSSDREGNEQYF. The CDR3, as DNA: TGTGCCAGCAGTTCCTCGGACAGGGAAGGTAACGAGCAGTACTTC.

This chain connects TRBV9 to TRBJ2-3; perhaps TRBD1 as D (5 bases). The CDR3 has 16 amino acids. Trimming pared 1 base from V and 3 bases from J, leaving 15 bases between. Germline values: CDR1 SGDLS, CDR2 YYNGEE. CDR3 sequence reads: CASSVSEDIVTDTQYF. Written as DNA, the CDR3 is TGTGCCAGCAGCGTATCTGAGGACATAGTTACAGATACGCAGTATTTT. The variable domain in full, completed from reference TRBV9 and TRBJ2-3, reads DSGVTQTPKHLITATGQRVTLRCSPRSGDLSVYWYQQSLDQGLQFLIQYYNGEERAKGNILERFSAQQFPDLHSELNLSSLELGDSALYFCASSVSEDIVTDTQYFGPGTRLTVL.

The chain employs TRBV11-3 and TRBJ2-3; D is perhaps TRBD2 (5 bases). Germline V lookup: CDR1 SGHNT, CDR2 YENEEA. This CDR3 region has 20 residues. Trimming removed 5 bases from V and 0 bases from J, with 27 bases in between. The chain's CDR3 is CASSTHRWGRTAISTDTQYF. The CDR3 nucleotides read TGTGCCAGCAGCACACACCGTTGGGGAAGGACTGCAATTAGCACAGATACGCAGTATTTT. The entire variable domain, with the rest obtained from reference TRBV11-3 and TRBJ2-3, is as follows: EAGVVQSPRYKIIEKKQPVAFWCNPISGHNTLYWYLQNLGQGPELLIRYENEEAVDDSQLPKDRFSAERLKGVDSTLKIQPAELGDSAVYLCASSTHRWGRTAISTDTQYFGPGTRLTVL.

The CDR3 nucleotides are TGTGCCATCAGTGGGGGACAGGATAAGTTGGCTTTCTTT. Its translation: CAISGGQDKLAFF. The rearrangement joins TRBV10-3 to TRBJ1-1; 8 nucleotides agree with TRBD1. The CDR3 has 13 amino acids. With 4 bases clipped from V and 11 bases from J, the junction kept 9 bases outside the gene matches. CDR1 ENHRY and CDR2 SYGVKD come from the germline V gene.

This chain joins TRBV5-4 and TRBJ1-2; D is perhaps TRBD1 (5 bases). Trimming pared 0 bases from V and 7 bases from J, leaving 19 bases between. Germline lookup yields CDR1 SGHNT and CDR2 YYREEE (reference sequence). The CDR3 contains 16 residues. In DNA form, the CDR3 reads TGTGCCAGCAGCTTGGTTCAGGGCAGGTCCCGAGGTGGCTACACCTTC. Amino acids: CASSLVQGRSRGGYTF.

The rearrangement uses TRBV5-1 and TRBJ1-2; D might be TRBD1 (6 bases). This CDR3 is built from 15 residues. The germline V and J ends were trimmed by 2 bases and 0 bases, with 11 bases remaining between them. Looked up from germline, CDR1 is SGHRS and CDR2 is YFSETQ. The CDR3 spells CASSFIGTTNYGYTF. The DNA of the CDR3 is TGCGCCAGCAGCTTCATAGGGACAACTAACTATGGCTACACCTTC.

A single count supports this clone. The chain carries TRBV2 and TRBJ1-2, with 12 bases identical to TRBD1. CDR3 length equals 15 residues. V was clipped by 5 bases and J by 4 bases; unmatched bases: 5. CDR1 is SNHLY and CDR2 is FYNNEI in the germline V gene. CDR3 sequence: CASSPPGQGAYGYTF. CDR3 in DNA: TGTGCCAGCAGTCCGCCGGGACAGGGGGCCTATGGCTACACCTTC.

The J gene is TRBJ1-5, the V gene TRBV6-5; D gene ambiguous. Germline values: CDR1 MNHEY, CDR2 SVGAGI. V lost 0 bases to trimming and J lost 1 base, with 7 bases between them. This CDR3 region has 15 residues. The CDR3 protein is CASSYSRWSNQPQHF. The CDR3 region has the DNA TGTGCCAGCAGTTACTCCCGGTGGAGCAATCAGCCCCAGCATTTT.

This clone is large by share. CDR3 residues: CASSRGGSYSNQPQHF. Here the CDR3 DNA reads TGTGCCAGCAGCCGCGGGGGCTCGTATAGCAATCAGCCCCAGCATTTT. This chain connects TRBV7-2 to TRBJ1-5; TRBD1 is a possible D gene (6 bases). CDR1 SGHTA and CDR2 FQGNSA come from the germline V gene. The CDR3 is made up of 16 amino acids. V gave up 5 bases and J gave up 0 bases, with 14 bases separating them. The complete variable domain, with remaining parts taken from reference TRBV7-2 and TRBJ1-5, reads GAGVSQSPSNKVTEKGKDVELRCDPISGHTALYWYRQSLGQGLEFLIYFQGNSAPDKSGLPSDRFSAERTGGSVSTLTIQRTQQEDSAVYLCASSRGGSYSNQPQHFGDGTRLSIL.

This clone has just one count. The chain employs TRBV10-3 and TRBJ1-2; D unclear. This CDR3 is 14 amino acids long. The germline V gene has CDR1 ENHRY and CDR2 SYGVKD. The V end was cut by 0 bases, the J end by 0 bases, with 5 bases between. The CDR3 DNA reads TGTGCCATCAGTGAGTCAAACTCTAACTATGGCTACACCTTC. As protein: CAISESNSNYGYTF.

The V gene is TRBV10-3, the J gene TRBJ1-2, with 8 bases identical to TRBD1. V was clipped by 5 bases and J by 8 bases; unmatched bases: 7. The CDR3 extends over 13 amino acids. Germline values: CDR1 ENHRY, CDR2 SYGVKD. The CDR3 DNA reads TGTGCCATCAGTATCGGGACAGGTCAGGGCTACACCTTC. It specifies CAISIGTGQGYTF.

The CDR3 loop is CAISGGGWTDTQYF. DNA for the CDR3: TGTGCCATCAGTGGAGGGGGCTGGACAGATACGCAGTATTTT. The V and J genes are TRBV10-3 and TRBJ2-3; 7 bases align to TRBD1. V lost 4 bases, J lost 3 bases, and 4 bases stayed unmatched. CDR3 length: 14 residues. Germline V gene sequence: CDR1 ENHRY, CDR2 SYGVKD.

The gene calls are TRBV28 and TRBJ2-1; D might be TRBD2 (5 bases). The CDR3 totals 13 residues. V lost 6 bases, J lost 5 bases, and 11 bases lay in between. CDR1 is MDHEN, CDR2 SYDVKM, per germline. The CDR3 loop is CASSLVGDNEQFF. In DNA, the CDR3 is TGTGCCAGCAGCCTGGTCGGGGACAATGAGCAGTTCTTC.

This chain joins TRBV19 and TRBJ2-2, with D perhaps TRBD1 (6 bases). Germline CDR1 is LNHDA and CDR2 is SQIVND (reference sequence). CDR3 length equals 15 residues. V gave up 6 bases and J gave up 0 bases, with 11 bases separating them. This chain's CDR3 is CASSQTGANTGELFF. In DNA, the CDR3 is TGTGCCAGTAGCCAGACAGGCGCGAACACCGGGGAGCTGTTTTTT.

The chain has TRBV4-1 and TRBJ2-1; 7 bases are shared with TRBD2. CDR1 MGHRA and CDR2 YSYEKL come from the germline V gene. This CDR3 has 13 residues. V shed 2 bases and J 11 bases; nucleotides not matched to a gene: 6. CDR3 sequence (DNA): TGCGCCAGCAGCCAACAAGGGAGGGATAAGCAGTTCTTC. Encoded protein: CASSQQGRDKQFF.

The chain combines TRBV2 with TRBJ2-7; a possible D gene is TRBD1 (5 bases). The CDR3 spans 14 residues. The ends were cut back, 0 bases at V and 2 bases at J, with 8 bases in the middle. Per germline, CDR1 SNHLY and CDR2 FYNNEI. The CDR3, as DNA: TGTGCCAGCAGTGAAGCTCGACAGACCTACGAGCAGTACTTC. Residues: CASSEARQTYEQYF.

Here the CDR3 DNA reads TGTGCCAGTAGTTACCCAGAGGGCGGGAGATTCGCAGATACGCAGTATTTT. Its translation: CASSYPEGGRFADTQYF. The chain is built from TRBV19 and TRBJ2-3; 7 positions match TRBD2. Germline lookup yields CDR1 LNHDA and CDR2 SQIVND (reference sequence). The CDR3 has 17 residues. After removal of 5 bases from V and 4 bases from J, the junction contained 15 bases not matched to a gene.

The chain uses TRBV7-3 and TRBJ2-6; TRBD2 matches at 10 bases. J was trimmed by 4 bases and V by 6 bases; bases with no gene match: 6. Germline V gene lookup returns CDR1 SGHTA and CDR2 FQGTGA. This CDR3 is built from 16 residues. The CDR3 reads CASSLAGEAGANVLTF. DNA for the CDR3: TGTGCCAGCAGTCTAGCGGGAGAAGCAGGGGCCAACGTCCTGACTTTC. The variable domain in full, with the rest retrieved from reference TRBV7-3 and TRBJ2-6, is GAGVSQTPSNKVTEKGKYVELRCDPISGHTALYWYRQSLGQGPEFLIYFQGTGAADDSGLPNDRFFAVRPEGSVSTLKIQRTERGDSAVYLCASSLAGEAGANVLTFGAGSRLTVL.

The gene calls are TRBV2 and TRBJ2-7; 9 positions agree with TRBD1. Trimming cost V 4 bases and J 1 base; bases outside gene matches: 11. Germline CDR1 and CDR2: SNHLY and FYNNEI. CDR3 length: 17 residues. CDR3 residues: CASSVPLDRGSSYEQYF. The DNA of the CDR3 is TGTGCCAGCAGTGTTCCCCTCGACAGGGGGTCGTCCTACGAGCAGTACTTC.

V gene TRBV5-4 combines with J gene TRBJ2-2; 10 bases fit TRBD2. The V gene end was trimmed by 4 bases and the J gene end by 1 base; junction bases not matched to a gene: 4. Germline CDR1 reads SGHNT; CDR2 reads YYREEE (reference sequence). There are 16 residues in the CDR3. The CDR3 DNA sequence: TGTGCCAGCAGCCCATCTAGCGGGGGGAACACCGGGGAGCTGTTTTTT. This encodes CASSPSSGGNTGELFF.

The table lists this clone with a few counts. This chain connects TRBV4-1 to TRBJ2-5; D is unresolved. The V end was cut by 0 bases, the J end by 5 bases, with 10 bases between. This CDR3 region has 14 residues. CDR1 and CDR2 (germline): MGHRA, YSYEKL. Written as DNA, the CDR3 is TGCGCCAGCAGCCAAGAAAGGTTCAGGGAGACCCAGTACTTC. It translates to CASSQERFRETQYF.

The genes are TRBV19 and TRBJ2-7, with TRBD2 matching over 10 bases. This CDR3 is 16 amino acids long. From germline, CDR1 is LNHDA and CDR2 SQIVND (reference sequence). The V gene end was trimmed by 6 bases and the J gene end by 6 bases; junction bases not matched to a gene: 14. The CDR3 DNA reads TGTGCCAGTAGGCGGGACGGTAGCGGGAGGTTGGGCGAGCAGTACTTC. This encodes CASRRDGSGRLGEQYF.

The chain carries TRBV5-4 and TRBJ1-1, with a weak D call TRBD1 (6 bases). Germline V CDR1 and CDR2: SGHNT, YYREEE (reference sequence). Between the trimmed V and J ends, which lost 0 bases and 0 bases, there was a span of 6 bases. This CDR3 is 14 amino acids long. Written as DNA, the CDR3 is TGTGCCAGCAGCTTGGGGGGGCTGAACACTGAAGCTTTCTTT. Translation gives CASSLGGLNTEAFF.

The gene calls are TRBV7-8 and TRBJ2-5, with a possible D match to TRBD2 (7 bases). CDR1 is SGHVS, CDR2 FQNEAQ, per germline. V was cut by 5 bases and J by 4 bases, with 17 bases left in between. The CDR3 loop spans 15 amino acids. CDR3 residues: CASSHEGEGVETQYF. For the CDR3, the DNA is TGTGCCAGCAGCCACGAAGGGGAGGGGGTAGAGACCCAGTACTTC. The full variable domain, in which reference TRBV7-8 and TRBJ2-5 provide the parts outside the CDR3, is GAGVSQSPRYKVAKRGQDVALRCDPISGHVSLFWYQQALGQGPEFLTYFQNEAQLDKSGLPSDRFFAERPEGSVSTLKIQRTQQEDSAVYLCASSHEGEGVETQYFGPGTRLLVL.

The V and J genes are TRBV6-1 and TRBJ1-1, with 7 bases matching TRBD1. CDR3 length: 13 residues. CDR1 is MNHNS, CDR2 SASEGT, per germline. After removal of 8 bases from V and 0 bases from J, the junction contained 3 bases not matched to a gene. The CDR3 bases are TGTGCCAGCCGACAGGGAATGAACACTGAAGCTTTCTTT. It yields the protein CASRQGMNTEAFF.

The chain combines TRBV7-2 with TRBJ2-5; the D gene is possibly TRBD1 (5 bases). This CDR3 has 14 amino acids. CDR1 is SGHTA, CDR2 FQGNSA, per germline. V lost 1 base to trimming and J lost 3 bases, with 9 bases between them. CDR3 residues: CASSLGRGKETQYF. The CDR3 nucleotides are TGTGCCAGCAGCTTAGGTAGGGGTAAAGAGACCCAGTACTTC. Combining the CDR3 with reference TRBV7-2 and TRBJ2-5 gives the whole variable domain GAGVSQSPSNKVTEKGKDVELRCDPISGHTALYWYRQSLGQGLEFLIYFQGNSAPDKSGLPSDRFSAERTGGSVSTLTIQRTQQEDSAVYLCASSLGRGKETQYFGPGTRLLVL.

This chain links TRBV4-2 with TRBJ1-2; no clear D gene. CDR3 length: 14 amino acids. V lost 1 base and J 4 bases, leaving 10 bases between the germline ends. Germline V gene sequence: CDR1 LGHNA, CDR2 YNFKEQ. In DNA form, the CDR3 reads TGTGCCAGCAGCCAAGCTCGCGGTTCCTATGGCTACACCTTC. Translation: CASSQARGSYGYTF.

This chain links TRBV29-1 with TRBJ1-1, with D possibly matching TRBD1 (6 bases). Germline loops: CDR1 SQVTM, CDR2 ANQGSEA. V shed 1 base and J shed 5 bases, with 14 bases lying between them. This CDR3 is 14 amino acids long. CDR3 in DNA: TGCAGCGTTGAAGTAGTACAGGGTATGACTGAAGCTTTCTTT. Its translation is CSVEVVQGMTEAFF.

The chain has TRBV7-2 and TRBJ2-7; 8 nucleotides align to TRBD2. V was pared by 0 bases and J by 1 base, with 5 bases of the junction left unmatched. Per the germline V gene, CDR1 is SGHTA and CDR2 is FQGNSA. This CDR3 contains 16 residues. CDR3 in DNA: TGTGCCAGCAGCTTAGCGGTCGGGAGGGGGTCCTACGAGCAGTACTTC. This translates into CASSLAVGRGSYEQYF.

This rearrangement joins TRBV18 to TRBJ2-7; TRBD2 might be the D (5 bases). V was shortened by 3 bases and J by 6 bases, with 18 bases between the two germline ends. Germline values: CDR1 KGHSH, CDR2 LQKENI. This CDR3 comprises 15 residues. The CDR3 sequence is CASSPYRERTLEQYF. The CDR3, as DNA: TGTGCCAGCTCACCCTACCGGGAACGCACCCTCGAGCAGTACTTC.

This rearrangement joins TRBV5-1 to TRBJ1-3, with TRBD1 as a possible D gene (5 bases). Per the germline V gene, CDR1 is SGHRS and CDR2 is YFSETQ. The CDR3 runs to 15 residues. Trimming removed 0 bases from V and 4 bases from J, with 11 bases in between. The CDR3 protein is CASSLEGPLGNTIYF. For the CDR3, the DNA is TGCGCCAGCAGCTTGGAGGGGCCGCTGGGAAACACCATATATTTT.

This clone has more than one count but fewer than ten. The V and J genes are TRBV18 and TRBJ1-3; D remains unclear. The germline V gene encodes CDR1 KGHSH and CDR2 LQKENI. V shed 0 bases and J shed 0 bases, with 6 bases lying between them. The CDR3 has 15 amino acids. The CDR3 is CASSPPSGSGNTIYF. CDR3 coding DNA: TGTGCCAGCTCACCACCATCAGGCTCTGGAAACACCATATATTTT.